The 9 T cell receptor beta chains reported below all come from one sample, sequenced in a study of patients and donors after allogeneic stem cell transplantation. In TCRdb, the RT-PCR reads were re-called with MiXCR into one record per CDR3 protein. The table includes around 200,000 distinct CDR3 sequences, about 37% detected once. Input material: blood, either unsorted or a sorted T cell fraction (not recorded which). Source of these receptors: a human donor who was either an allogeneic HSCT recipient or a stem cell or donor lymphocyte infusion donor (not recorded which). It is not recorded whose cells these are; they may come from a transplant donor.

The chain couples TRBV19 to TRBJ1-2, with TRBD1 as a possible D gene (5 bases). CDR1 and CDR2 (germline): LNHDA, SQIVND (reference sequence). The V end was cut by 0 bases, the J end by 4 bases, with 15 bases between. CDR3 length: 16 residues. The CDR3 sequence is CASSIDGDEQGYGYTF. As DNA, the CDR3 is TGTGCCAGTAGTATAGATGGGGACGAGCAAGGCTATGGCTACACCTTC.

This clonotype was seen a single time. This chain links TRBV21-1 with TRBJ1-4; the table's D call, TRBD1, has no DNA check behind it. TRBV21-1 is assigned pseudogene status. The CDR3 totals 17 residues. The CDR3, as DNA: TGTGCCAGCAGCTTGATACTCCGGGCCCCGGGCAGTGAAAAACTGTTTTTT. Amino acid sequence: CASSLILRAPGSEKLFF.

The rearrangement uses TRBV27 and TRBJ1-2, with D possibly TRBD1 on 6 matching bases. The CDR3 is 13 residues long. Germline CDR1 reads MNHEY; CDR2 reads SMNVEV (reference sequence). The V end lost 4 bases, the J end lost 4 bases, and 10 bases lay between the germline ends. CDR3 sequence reads: CASSSGTFYGYTF. CDR3 DNA: TGTGCCAGCAGTTCCGGGACATTCTATGGCTACACCTTC.

J is TRBJ1-3 and V is TRBV7-2, with unresolved D. The CDR3 runs to 15 residues. Germline V gene lookup returns CDR1 SGHTA and CDR2 FQGNSA. V lost 0 bases to trimming and J lost 1 base, with 7 bases between them. CDR3 DNA sequence: TGTGCCAGCAGCTTAGCCGTAGGGTCTGGAAACACCATATATTTT. Its translation: CASSLAVGSGNTIYF. The full variable domain, with the rest looked up from reference TRBV7-2 and TRBJ1-3, is GAGVSQSPSNKVTEKGKDVELRCDPISGHTALYWYRQSLGQGLEFLIYFQGNSAPDKSGLPSDRFSAERTGGSVSTLTIQRTQQEDSAVYLCASSLAVGSGNTIYFGEGSWLTVV.

The chain has TRBV20-1 and TRBJ2-2; 7 bases align to TRBD1. The CDR3 has 14 amino acids. In germline, CDR1 is DFQATT, CDR2 SNEGSKA (reference sequence). J gave up 3 bases and V 3 bases, and 4 bases lay outside the gene matches. The CDR3 is CSARVTGDTGELFF. In DNA, the CDR3 is TGCAGTGCTAGGGTCACAGGGGACACCGGGGAGCTGTTTTTT.

CDR3 protein: CASRSAVMKRMGQYF. Written as DNA, the CDR3 is TGTGCCAGCAGGTCCGCGGTTATGAAAAGAATGGGGCAGTACTTC. The J gene is TRBJ2-7, the V gene TRBV6-5; D remains ambiguous. Between the trimmed V and J ends, which lost 6 bases and 9 bases, there was a span of 24 bases. The length of the CDR3 is 15 residues. Germline V gene sequence: CDR1 MNHEY, CDR2 SVGAGI.

V usage is TRBV10-2 and J usage is TRBJ1-1; no clear D gene. CDR1 and CDR2 from the germline V gene are WSHSY and SAAADI. There are 14 residues in the CDR3. Trimming stripped 5 bases from V and 7 bases from J, with 17 bases between. The CDR3 region has the DNA TGCGCCAGCAGTTCCCTGAGCGTTGTTGGTGAAGCTTTCTTT. This gives the protein CASSSLSVVGEAFF.

The V and J genes are TRBV5-1 and TRBJ2-3, with D maybe TRBD1 (6 bases). Trimming left V 7 bases short and J 0 bases short, with 21 bases between. Germline values: CDR1 SGHRS, CDR2 YFSETQ. The CDR3 is 17 amino acids. The CDR3 is CASRPWGQVSSTDTQYF. The DNA for the CDR3 is TGCGCCAGCCGCCCTTGGGGACAAGTCTCTAGCACAGATACGCAGTATTTT.

The chain carries TRBV20-1 and TRBJ2-1; perhaps TRBD1 as D (5 bases). Per germline, CDR1 DFQATT and CDR2 SNEGSKA (reference sequence). Trimming took 2 bases from V and 9 from J, leaving 14 bases between them. The CDR3 sequence is 13 residues long. The DNA for the CDR3 is TGCAGTGCTAGAAGGACATTAGTGGGTGAGCAGTTCTTC. Protein: CSARRTLVGEQFF.